One and the same sample provided the 28 T cell receptor beta chains below, sequenced in a study of blood T cell repertoires in COVID-19. TCRdb's table, derived via immunoSEQ multiplex PCR, lists solely in-frame clones and lacks some. The sample holds almost 200,000 clones, about 85% seen once. Sequencing was carried out using peripheral blood. Source of these receptors: a woman aged 40 to 49 with COVID-19, enrolled during active disease.

A single count supports this clone. The chain is built from TRBV4-1 and TRBJ1-5, with D possibly matching TRBD1 (6 bases). The germline V and J ends were trimmed by 0 bases and 3 bases, with 6 bases remaining between them. CDR3 length: 14 amino acids. CDR1 MGHRA and CDR2 YSYEKL come from the germline V gene. CDR3 residues: CASSQEGANQPQHF. The CDR3 region has the DNA TGCGCCAGCAGCCAAGAGGGGGCCAATCAGCCCCAGCATTTT.

This chain connects TRBV10-3 to TRBJ2-7; TRBD2 agrees at 7 bases. Germline V lookup: CDR1 ENHRY, CDR2 SYGVKD. J gave up 2 bases and V 0 bases, and 4 bases lay outside the gene matches. The CDR3 totals 15 residues. As DNA, the CDR3 is TGTGCCATCAGTGAGTCCCCTAGCGGACCCTACGAGCAGTACTTC. It yields the protein CAISESPSGPYEQYF.

The rearrangement joins TRBV5-1 to TRBJ1-3, with unresolved D. The CDR3 extends over 15 amino acids. Trimming removed 0 bases at V and 0 bases at J, with 7 bases between. In germline, CDR1 is SGHRS, CDR2 YFSETQ. The CDR3 DNA reads as TGCGCCAGCAGCTTGGGTCTTGTCTCTGGAAACACCATATATTTT. Protein sequence: CASSLGLVSGNTIYF. The full variable domain, rest sourced from reference TRBV5-1 and TRBJ1-3, is KAGVTQTPRYLIKTRGQQVTLSCSPISGHRSVSWYQQTPGQGLQFLFEYFSETQRNKGNFPGRFSGRQFSNSRSEMNVSTLELGDSALYLCASSLGLVSGNTIYFGEGSWLTVV.

The CDR3 DNA is TGTGCCAGCAGTTACTTCGGGACTGGGGCCAACGTCCTGACTTTC. It encodes CASSYFGTGANVLTF. The V gene is TRBV6-5, the J gene TRBJ2-6; TRBD2 might be the D (5 bases). Trimming took off 1 base at V and 2 bases at J, with 6 bases between the two ends. CDR3 length: 15 amino acids. The germline V gene has CDR1 MNHEY and CDR2 SVGAGI.

The V gene is TRBV4-1, the J gene TRBJ1-2; D gene uncertain. Germline loops: CDR1 MGHRA, CDR2 YSYEKL. There are 14 residues in the CDR3. Trimming removed 2 bases from V and 4 bases from J, with 11 bases in between. CDR3 coding DNA: TGCGCCAGCAGCCAACCTGAAGAGGCCTATGGCTACACCTTC. It codes for CASSQPEEAYGYTF.

This chain joins TRBV7-3 and TRBJ2-3, with D perhaps matching TRBD2 (5 bases). Germline CDR1 and CDR2: SGHTA and FQGTGA. V was cut by 4 bases and J by 0 bases, with 8 bases left in between. The CDR3 is 14 amino acids. The CDR3 nucleotides read TGTGCCAGCAGCTGGGGAGACAGCACAGATACGCAGTATTTT. Translated: CASSWGDSTDTQYF.

The chain employs TRBV30 and TRBJ1-2; 9 bases map to TRBD1. Germline V gene data show CDR1 as GTSNPN and CDR2 as SVGIG (reference sequence). This CDR3 has 14 residues. Unmatched junction bases numbered 9, after V lost 6 bases and J lost 4 bases. The CDR3 DNA sequence: TGTGCCTGTAGAAGAGAGGACAGGGGCTATGGCTACACCTTC. Encoded protein: CACRREDRGYGYTF.

This clone was counted only a few times. The chain recombines TRBV6-4 with TRBJ2-5, with TRBD2 as a possible D gene (6 bases). CDR1 is MRHNA and CDR2 is SNTAGT in the germline V gene. V lost 8 bases to trimming and J lost 5 bases, with 15 bases between them. The CDR3 contains 13 residues. The CDR3 here is CASYAGSGETQYF. The CDR3 bases are TGTGCCAGCTACGCGGGGTCCGGGGAGACCCAGTACTTC.

The J gene is TRBJ1-1, the V gene TRBV20-1; no firm D call. This CDR3 is 15 amino acids long. Per the germline V gene, CDR1 is DFQATT and CDR2 is SNEGSKA (reference sequence). Trimming shortened V by 3 bases and J by 4 bases, and 18 bases separated the two germline ends. The CDR3 DNA reads as TGCAGTGCTAGTGGGCAGCGGGTCGGTAGCACTGAAGCTTTCTTT. Translating gives CSASGQRVGSTEAFF.

The V call is TRBV5-1, the J call TRBJ2-5; D is uncertain. CDR3 length: 12 amino acids. The germline gives CDR1 SGHRS, CDR2 YFSETQ. V was trimmed by 0 bases and J by 5 bases, leaving 5 bases between them. Here the CDR3 reads CASSLDMETQYF. Written as DNA, the CDR3 is TGCGCCAGCAGCTTGGATATGGAGACCCAGTACTTC.

The chain joins TRBV10-3 to TRBJ1-1; TRBD1 might be the D (5 bases). V was cut by 3 bases and J by 10 bases, with 9 bases left in between. The CDR3 runs to 11 residues. Germline-derived CDR1 and CDR2 are ENHRY and SYGVKD. CDR3 residues: CAISDAQGAFF. For the CDR3, the DNA is TGTGCCATCAGTGACGCCCAGGGAGCTTTCTTT.

The CDR3, as DNA: TGTGCCAGCAGCCAAGGACAGGTTGAAGCTTTCTTT. Its protein product is CASSQGQVEAFF. J is TRBJ1-1 and V is TRBV3-1 (or the pseudogene TRBV3-2); TRBD1 is a possible D gene (6 bases). Trimming pared 1 base from V and 7 bases from J, leaving 7 bases between. Germline V gene lookup returns CDR1 LGHDT and CDR2 YNNKEL (reference sequence). The CDR3 has 12 amino acids.

The chain is built from TRBV12-5 and TRBJ1-5; 8 positions agree with TRBD1. Germline V CDR1 and CDR2: LGHNT, FRNRAP. The CDR3 length is 17 residues. Trimming cost V 1 base and J 2 bases; bases outside gene matches: 7. CDR3 region: CASGLAHRGWGNQPQHF. DNA of the CDR3: TGTGCTAGTGGTTTGGCCCACAGGGGGTGGGGCAATCAGCCCCAGCATTTT. Variable domain in full (rest from reference TRBV12-5 and TRBJ1-5): DARVTQTPRHKVTEMGQEVTMRCQPILGHNTVFWYRQTMMQGLELLAYFRNRAPLDDSGMPKDRFSAEMPDATLATLKIQPSEPRDSAVYFCASGLAHRGWGNQPQHFGDGTRLSIL.

The chain recombines TRBV9 with TRBJ2-5; D is perhaps TRBD2 (6 bases). This CDR3 has 13 residues. Trimming cost V 2 bases and J 5 bases, with 10 bases left between them. CDR1 is SGDLS and CDR2 is YYNGEE in the germline V gene. The CDR3 bases are TGTGCCAGCAGCGTGGGCGGGATCGAGACCCAGTACTTC. Amino acids: CASSVGGIETQYF.

In nucleotides, the CDR3 is TGTGCCAGCAGCCCGAGGGGGACCACAGATACGCAGTATTTT. This sequence encodes CASSPRGTTDTQYF. V and J are TRBV11-3 and TRBJ2-3; D perhaps matches TRBD1 (6 bases). Per germline, CDR1 SGHNT and CDR2 YENEEA. This CDR3 has 14 residues. Trimming took 5 bases from V and 2 from J, leaving 11 bases between them. The full variable domain, its missing parts supplied by reference TRBV11-3 and TRBJ2-3, is EAGVVQSPRYKIIEKKQPVAFWCNPISGHNTLYWYLQNLGQGPELLIRYENEEAVDDSQLPKDRFSAERLKGVDSTLKIQPAELGDSAVYLCASSPRGTTDTQYFGPGTRLTVL.

The V gene is TRBV10-2, the J gene TRBJ2-7, with TRBD1 matching over 8 bases. Trimming at V came to 2 bases and at J to 2 bases, leaving 5 bases not matched to a gene. CDR1 and CDR2 from the germline V gene are WSHSY and SAAADI. The length of the CDR3 is 15 residues. In DNA form, the CDR3 reads TGCGCCAGCAGTGAGGATCAGGGGGCCACCTACGAGCAGTACTTC. Protein product: CASSEDQGATYEQYF.

The chain has TRBV4-2 and TRBJ2-7; 10 bases fit TRBD1. Germline CDR1 reads LGHNA; CDR2 reads YNFKEQ. This CDR3 is 15 amino acids long. J gave up 5 bases and V 6 bases, and 10 bases lay outside the gene matches. CDR3: CASSPGTGVTHEQYF. The CDR3 DNA follows: TGTGCCAGCAGTCCCGGGACAGGGGTCACCCACGAGCAGTACTTC.

The genes are TRBV7-6 and TRBJ1-6; 9 nucleotides align to TRBD1. Germline loops: CDR1 SGHVS, CDR2 FNYEAQ. CDR3 size: 15 residues. V trimming: 1 base; J trimming: 7 bases; junction bases outside the gene matches: 2. CDR3 nucleotides: TGTGCCAGCAGCTTAGAAGACAGGGGGAATTCACCCCTCCACTTT. Translated: CASSLEDRGNSPLHF.

The chain recombines TRBV10-3 with TRBJ2-1; the D gene is possibly TRBD1 (6 bases). CDR1 and CDR2 from the germline V gene are ENHRY and SYGVKD. V lost 8 bases and J lost 0, with 11 bases in between. The CDR3 consists of 14 residues. CDR3 sequence: CAIGQPASYNEQFF. The CDR3 DNA sequence: TGTGCCATCGGACAGCCCGCCTCCTACAATGAGCAGTTCTTC.

This rearrangement joins TRBV19 to TRBJ1-4; perhaps TRBD1 as D (5 bases). This CDR3 contains 14 residues. V lost 9 bases and J 0 bases, leaving 11 bases between the germline ends. Per germline, CDR1 LNHDA and CDR2 SQIVND (reference sequence). The CDR3 nucleotides read TGTGCCAGCCAGGGAGGGCCAACTAATGAAAAACTGTTTTTT. Encoded protein: CASQGGPTNEKLFF.

There are a few counts of this clone. The chain carries TRBV11-2 and TRBJ1-3; D remains unclear. The length of the CDR3 is 14 residues. Germline CDR1 is SGHAT and CDR2 is FQNNGV. Trimming cost V 2 bases and J 0 bases, with 5 bases left between them. CDR3 residues: CASSLQFSGNTIYF. The CDR3 nucleotides read TGTGCCAGCAGCTTACAGTTCTCTGGAAACACCATATATTTT.

This chain joins TRBV5-6 and TRBJ1-3; D not certain. Germline CDR1 and CDR2: SGHDT and YYEEEE. This CDR3 has 15 amino acids. Deletions cut 4 bases from V and 4 bases from J, with 15 bases between. CDR3 sequence reads: CASSPTGISGNTIYF. The CDR3 bases are TGTGCCAGCAGCCCTACGGGGATTTCAGGAAACACCATATATTTT.

DNA for the CDR3: TGTGCCAGCAGCAAAGGACAGGTTGGTGAAGCTTTCTTT. Residues: CASSKGQVGEAFF. The chain uses TRBV21-1 and TRBJ1-1; the DNA was not compared with TRBD1, the D call given in the table. TRBV21-1 constitutes a pseudogene. The CDR3 length is 13 residues.

This clone was observed a few times. The V and J genes are TRBV5-1 and TRBJ2-7; 10 bases map to TRBD2. V lost 4 bases to trimming and J lost 2 bases; unmatched junction nucleotides: 9. This CDR3 has 16 residues. From germline, CDR1 is SGHRS and CDR2 YFSETQ. CDR3 protein: CASSKELAGVTYEQYF. The CDR3 coding sequence is TGCGCCAGCAGCAAGGAGCTAGCGGGAGTTACCTACGAGCAGTACTTC.

V and J are TRBV29-1 and TRBJ2-1; a weak D match, TRBD2 (6 bases). V gave up 2 bases and J gave up 7 bases, with 6 bases separating them. CDR3 length equals 11 residues. CDR1 is SQVTM and CDR2 is ANQGSEA in the germline V gene. The CDR3 protein is CSVERGNEQFF. CDR3 in DNA: TGCAGCGTTGAACGGGGGAATGAGCAGTTCTTC.

This clone was seen once. The chain uses TRBV10-3 and TRBJ2-5, with 7 bases aligning to TRBD2. The CDR3 consists of 13 residues. Trimming took 8 bases from V and 5 from J; bases not matched to a gene: 8. Germline V gives CDR1 ENHRY, CDR2 SYGVKD. CDR3 sequence: CAIGGEGGETQYF. The CDR3 DNA follows: TGTGCCATCGGCGGGGAGGGAGGGGAGACCCAGTACTTC.

The V call is TRBV5-1, the J call TRBJ2-7; D remains unclear. Germline V lookup: CDR1 SGHRS, CDR2 YFSETQ. This CDR3 region has 13 residues. The germline V and J ends were trimmed by 1 base and 2 bases, with 7 bases remaining between them. Here the CDR3 DNA reads TGCGCCAGCAGCTTGAGCCTGGCCTACGAGCAGTACTTC. Its translation: CASSLSLAYEQYF.

CDR3 amino acids: CASSSASGGHTDTQYF. The DNA for the CDR3 is TGTGCCAGCAGCTCCGCTAGCGGGGGACACACAGATACGCAGTATTTT. This chain uses TRBV7-2 with TRBJ2-3; 10 bases map to TRBD2. Germline assignment: CDR1 SGHTA and CDR2 FQGNSA. V gave up 4 bases and J gave up 2 bases; unmatched junction bases: 6. The CDR3 consists of 16 residues.